This T cell receptor (beta chain) appears in the sequencing data of a study of OX40 agonist ivuxolimab in advanced cancers. Study-wide context: Patients undergoing dose escalation presented with hepatocellular carcinoma, melanoma, renal cell or head and neck cancer. Whole-study results and caveats: Some patients who did not respond also had low normalized T-cell clonal expansion.

Method: immunoSEQ multiplex PCR; TCRdb's copy keeps in-frame clones and lacks some. The repertoire holds approximately 67,000 clones, with around 90% as singletons. Samples of blood were obtained at baseline, on cycle 4 day 1, and on cycle 7 day 1. Looked up from germline, CDR1 is MNHEY and CDR2 is SMNVEV (reference sequence). The CDR3 has 14 amino acids. The V gene lost 0 bases and the J gene lost 9 bases, with 14 bases spanning the gap. With regard to this clone: The antigen is not known.

The receptor was derived from an adult with an advanced solid tumor such as melanoma, head and neck, liver or kidney cancer. The V gene is TRBV27, the J gene TRBJ2-5; perhaps TRBD2 as D (5 bases). Specimen: CD4+ or CD8+ T cells sorted from blood, collected in a trial of the OX40 agonist ivuxolimab. CDR3 in DNA: TGTGCCAGCAGTTTATCGACCACATACGGGGCCCAGTACTTC. Amino acids: CASSLSTTYGAQYF.